These T cell receptor beta chains were read from a single sample in a study of blood T cell repertoires in COVID-19. The method was immunoSEQ multiplex PCR; TCRdb's version includes in-frame clones alone and lacks a portion of them. The repertoire holds 100,000 to 120,000 clones, with 71% as singletons. Sequences were obtained from peripheral blood. The origin of the receptors is a middle-aged woman with acute or convalescent COVID-19. Both conserved end residues are part of each CDR3. D genes are given only for firm matches. Not all rows give a size; the values are once, few, many and, for expanded clones, a class.

j_gene: TRBJ1-5
abundance: .
v_gene: TRBV19
d_gene: TRBD1
CDR3aa: CASSDGTGAQPQHF
CDR3nt: TGTGCCAGTAGTGACGGGACAGGGGCTCAGCCCCAGCATTTT

j_gene: TRBJ1-2
abundance: .
v_gene: TRBV4-3
d_gene: .
CDR3aa: CASSQDAGSNYGYTF
CDR3nt: TGCGCCAGCAGCCAAGATGCGGGGTCTAACTATGGCTACACCTTC

j_gene: TRBJ2-2
abundance: .
v_gene: TRBV9
d_gene: TRBD1
CDR3aa: CASSPRQGSTGELFF
CDR3nt: TGTGCCAGCAGCCCACGACAGGGGAGCACCGGGGAGCTGTTTTTT

j_gene: TRBJ2-1
abundance: .
v_gene: TRBV19
d_gene: .
CDR3aa: CASSIQAGQSSYNEQFF
CDR3nt: TGTGCCAGTAGTATACAAGCGGGACAAAGCTCCTACAATGAGCAGTTCTTC

j_gene: TRBJ2-7
abundance: once
v_gene: TRBV24-1
d_gene: .
CDR3aa: CATSDSRGSYEQYF
CDR3nt: TGTGCCACCAGTGATTCCCGGGGGAGCTACGAGCAGTACTTC

j_gene: TRBJ1-5
abundance: .
v_gene: TRBV11-2
d_gene: .
CDR3aa: CASSPHTNQPQHF
CDR3nt: TGTGCCAGCAGCCCGCACACAAACCAGCCCCAGCATTTT

j_gene: TRBJ1-6
abundance: .
v_gene: TRBV5-6
d_gene: .
CDR3aa: CASSSENYNSPLHF
CDR3nt: TGTGCCAGCAGCTCGGAGAACTATAATTCACCCCTCCACTTT

j_gene: TRBJ1-1
abundance: .
v_gene: TRBV3-1/TRBV3-2
d_gene: .
CDR3aa: CASSYIDREAFF
CDR3nt: TGTGCCAGCAGCTACATTGACAGGGAAGCTTTCTTT

j_gene: TRBJ1-1
abundance: .
v_gene: TRBV10-3
d_gene: .
CDR3aa: CAISEAQGAEAFF
CDR3nt: TGTGCCATCAGTGAGGCTCAGGGTGCTGAAGCTTTCTTT

j_gene: TRBJ1-2
abundance: .
v_gene: TRBV28
d_gene: .
CDR3aa: CASSRPQGYGYTF
CDR3nt: TGTGCCAGCAGCCGGCCCCAGGGCTATGGCTACACCTTC

j_gene: TRBJ2-6
abundance: .
v_gene: TRBV7-3
d_gene: .
CDR3aa: CASSLIGGSGANVLTF
CDR3nt: TGTGCCAGCAGCTTAATCGGGGGCTCTGGGGCCAACGTCCTGACTTTC

j_gene: TRBJ2-6
abundance: .
v_gene: TRBV5-4
d_gene: .
CDR3aa: CASSAAFSYIGSGANVLTF
CDR3nt: TGTGCCAGCAGCGCGGCTTTTAGCTACATTGGTTCTGGGGCCAACGTCCTGACTTTC

j_gene: TRBJ1-4
abundance: .
v_gene: TRBV11-2
d_gene: .
CDR3aa: CASSLNQGMTNEKLFF
CDR3nt: TGTGCCAGCAGCCTGAACCAGGGTATGACTAATGAAAAACTGTTTTTT

j_gene: TRBJ1-1
abundance: .
v_gene: TRBV28
d_gene: TRBD1
CDR3aa: CASSFKGPGTGRLLNTEAFF
CDR3nt: TGTGCCAGCAGTTTTAAAGGTCCCGGGACAGGCCGACTTCTGAACACTGAAGCTTTCTTT

j_gene: TRBJ1-1
abundance: once
v_gene: TRBV6-5
d_gene: .
CDR3aa: CATGLDVTLRAFF
CDR3nt: TGTGCCACTGGACTGGACGTCACGTTGAGAGCTTTCTTT

j_gene: TRBJ1-1
abundance: .
v_gene: TRBV19
d_gene: TRBD1
CDR3aa: CASSNSGTGMTEAFF
CDR3nt: TGTGCCAGTAGTAACTCCGGGACAGGGATGACTGAAGCTTTCTTT

j_gene: TRBJ2-4
abundance: .
v_gene: TRBV2
d_gene: .
CDR3aa: CASSELDTGAKNIQYF
CDR3nt: TGTGCCAGCAGTGAATTAGATACGGGGGCCAAAAACATTCAGTACTTC

j_gene: TRBJ2-1
abundance: .
v_gene: TRBV9
d_gene: TRBD1
CDR3aa: CASSLTGAEQFF
CDR3nt: TGTGCCAGCAGCTTAACAGGGGCTGAGCAGTTCTTC

j_gene: TRBJ2-2
abundance: .
v_gene: TRBV6-5
d_gene: TRBD2
CDR3aa: CASQRGGPGELFF
CDR3nt: TGTGCCTCCCAGCGGGGGGGCCCCGGGGAGCTGTTTTTT

j_gene: TRBJ2-5
abundance: .
v_gene: TRBV7-9
d_gene: .
CDR3aa: CASSLASGRKPQETQYF
CDR3nt: TGTGCCAGCAGCTTAGCGAGCGGTAGGAAGCCTCAAGAGACCCAGTACTTC

j_gene: TRBJ2-5
abundance: .
v_gene: TRBV28
d_gene: TRBD2
CDR3aa: CASSLGLGLASEETQYF
CDR3nt: TGTGCCAGCAGTTTGGGCCTCGGACTAGCGAGTGAAGAGACCCAGTACTTC

j_gene: TRBJ2-7
abundance: .
v_gene: TRBV14
d_gene: TRBD2
CDR3aa: CASSQNAGGPGYEQYF
CDR3nt: TGTGCCAGCAGCCAAAATGCGGGGGGGCCAGGGTACGAGCAGTACTTC

j_gene: TRBJ1-5
abundance: .
v_gene: TRBV29-1
d_gene: .
CDR3aa: CSVEENSNQPQHF
CDR3nt: TGCAGCGTTGAGGAGAATAGCAATCAGCCCCAGCATTTT

j_gene: TRBJ2-1
abundance: few
v_gene: TRBV6-4
d_gene: .
CDR3aa: CASSEAGPNNEQFF
CDR3nt: TGTGCCAGCAGTGAAGCAGGGCCAAACAATGAGCAGTTCTTC

j_gene: TRBJ2-3
abundance: few
v_gene: TRBV27
d_gene: .
CDR3aa: CASRLKGSTDTQYF
CDR3nt: TGTGCCAGCAGGCTAAAGGGGAGCACAGATACGCAGTATTTT

j_gene: TRBJ2-5
abundance: .
v_gene: TRBV7-8
d_gene: TRBD1
CDR3aa: CASSATPDRGRETQYF
CDR3nt: TGTGCCAGCAGCGCTACGCCGGACAGGGGGCGAGAGACCCAGTACTTC

j_gene: TRBJ2-6
abundance: .
v_gene: TRBV7-9
d_gene: .
CDR3aa: CASGGARLLSGANVLTF
CDR3nt: TGTGCCAGCGGCGGGGCCAGGTTACTCTCTGGGGCCAACGTCCTGACTTTC

j_gene: TRBJ2-7
abundance: .
v_gene: TRBV30
d_gene: TRBD1
CDR3aa: CAWSGTGAYEQYF
CDR3nt: TGTGCCTGGAGTGGGACAGGAGCCTACGAGCAGTACTTC

j_gene: TRBJ2-7
abundance: few
v_gene: TRBV6-5
d_gene: .
CDR3aa: CASRGGPYEQYF
CDR3nt: TGTGCCAGCAGGGGGGGACCCTACGAGCAGTACTTC

j_gene: TRBJ1-3
abundance: .
v_gene: TRBV7-9
d_gene: .
CDR3aa: CASSLIGSGNTIYF
CDR3nt: TGTGCCAGCAGCTTAATCGGCTCTGGAAACACCATATATTTT

j_gene: TRBJ1-4
abundance: .
v_gene: TRBV7-8
d_gene: .
CDR3aa: CASSFFGGDEKLFF
CDR3nt: TGTGCCAGCAGCTTCTTCGGGGGTGATGAAAAACTGTTTTTT

j_gene: TRBJ1-5
abundance: once
v_gene: TRBV6-5
d_gene: TRBD1
CDR3aa: CASMGQGGSNQPQHF
CDR3nt: TGTGCCAGCATGGGACAGGGAGGGAGCAATCAGCCCCAGCATTTT

j_gene: TRBJ2-7
abundance: .
v_gene: TRBV10-2
d_gene: .
CDR3aa: CASSGRGMHEQYF
CDR3nt: TGCGCCAGCAGTGGTCGGGGGATGCACGAGCAGTACTTC

j_gene: TRBJ1-5
abundance: many
v_gene: TRBV11-2
d_gene: TRBD1
CDR3aa: CASSLDPGQNQPQHF
CDR3nt: TGTGCCAGCAGCTTAGATCCGGGACAGAATCAGCCCCAGCATTTT

j_gene: TRBJ2-1
abundance: few
v_gene: TRBV24-1
d_gene: .
CDR3aa: CATSKREDEQFF
CDR3nt: TGTGCCACCAGTAAACGTGAGGATGAGCAGTTCTTC

j_gene: TRBJ2-3
abundance: .
v_gene: TRBV7-9
d_gene: .
CDR3aa: CASSFTLWGTPGSTDTQYF
CDR3nt: TGTGCCAGCAGCTTTACCCTATGGGGGACTCCCGGCAGCACAGATACGCAGTATTTT

j_gene: TRBJ1-1
abundance: once
v_gene: TRBV11-2
d_gene: TRBD1
CDR3aa: CASSLEGTGGYEAFF
CDR3nt: TGTGCCAGCAGCTTAGAGGGGACAGGGGGCTATGAAGCTTTCTTT

j_gene: TRBJ1-4
abundance: .
v_gene: TRBV19
d_gene: .
CDR3aa: CASSLGQTLTNEKLFF
CDR3nt: TGTGCCAGTAGTTTGGGCCAGACACTGACTAATGAAAAACTGTTTTTT

j_gene: TRBJ2-2
abundance: .
v_gene: TRBV19
d_gene: .
CDR3aa: CASWRGPGELFF
CDR3nt: TGTGCCAGCTGGCGGGGACCCGGGGAGCTGTTTTTT

j_gene: TRBJ2-1
abundance: .
v_gene: TRBV7-3
d_gene: TRBD2
CDR3aa: CASSISGGVENEQFF
CDR3nt: TGTGCCAGCAGCATTAGCGGGGGGGTTGAAAATGAGCAGTTCTTC

j_gene: TRBJ2-1
abundance: many
v_gene: TRBV3-1/TRBV3-2
d_gene: TRBD2
CDR3aa: CASSSGTSQFF
CDR3nt: TGTGCCAGCAGCTCCGGGACTAGCCAGTTCTTC

j_gene: TRBJ2-2
abundance: .
v_gene: TRBV7-9
d_gene: .
CDR3aa: CASSSNSGELFF
CDR3nt: TGTGCCAGCAGCTCAAACAGCGGGGAGCTGTTTTTT

j_gene: TRBJ1-6
abundance: few
v_gene: TRBV7-9
d_gene: .
CDR3aa: CASSSESGPLHF
CDR3nt: TGTGCCAGCAGCTCTGAATCAGGTCCCCTCCACTTT

j_gene: TRBJ2-1
abundance: .
v_gene: TRBV6-5
d_gene: TRBD1
CDR3aa: CASRLQGAHEQFF
CDR3nt: TGTGCCAGCAGGTTACAGGGGGCGCATGAGCAGTTCTTC

j_gene: TRBJ1-1
abundance: once
v_gene: TRBV6-5
d_gene: .
CDR3aa: CASSYSHAGPGTEAFF
CDR3nt: TGTGCCAGCAGTTACTCCCATGCGGGTCCGGGGACTGAAGCTTTCTTT